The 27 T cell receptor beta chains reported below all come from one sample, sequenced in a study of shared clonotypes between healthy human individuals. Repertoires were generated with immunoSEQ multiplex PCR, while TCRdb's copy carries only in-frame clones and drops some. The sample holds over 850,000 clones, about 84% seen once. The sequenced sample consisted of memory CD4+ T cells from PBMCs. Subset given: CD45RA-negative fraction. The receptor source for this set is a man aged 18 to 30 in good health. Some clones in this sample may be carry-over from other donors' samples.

The CDR3 coding sequence is TGTGCCAGCAGCTTGGTTGCAGGGGAGGCTGAAGCTTTCTTT. This translates into CASSLVAGEAEAFF. The chain links TRBV5-5 to TRBJ1-1, with D maybe TRBD1 (6 bases). V lost 0 bases to trimming and J lost 6 bases, with 12 bases between them. CDR1 is SGHKS, CDR2 YYEKEE, per germline (reference sequence). The CDR3 runs to 14 residues.

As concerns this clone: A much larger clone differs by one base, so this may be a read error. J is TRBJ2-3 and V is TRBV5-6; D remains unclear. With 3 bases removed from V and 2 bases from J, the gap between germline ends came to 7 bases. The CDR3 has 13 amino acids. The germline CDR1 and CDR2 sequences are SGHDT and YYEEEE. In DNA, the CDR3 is TGTGCCAGCAGCTCCCCCGACACAGATACGCAGTATTTT. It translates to CASSSPDTDTQYF.

CDR3 loop: CASSAGTFSGNTIYF. The CDR3 coding sequence is TGTGCCAGCAGCGCCGGGACATTCTCTGGAAACACCATATATTTT. This chain links TRBV6-1 with TRBJ1-3; D is perhaps TRBD1 (6 bases). The CDR3 loop spans 15 amino acids. The V gene lost 6 bases and the J gene lost 0 bases, with 12 bases spanning the gap. The germline V gene has CDR1 MNHNS and CDR2 SASEGT.

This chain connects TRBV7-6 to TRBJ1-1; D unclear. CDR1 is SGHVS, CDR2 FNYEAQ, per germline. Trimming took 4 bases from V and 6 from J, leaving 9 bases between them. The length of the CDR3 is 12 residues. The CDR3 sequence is CASSSEVSEAFF. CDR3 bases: TGTGCCAGCAGCTCCGAAGTATCTGAAGCTTTCTTT.

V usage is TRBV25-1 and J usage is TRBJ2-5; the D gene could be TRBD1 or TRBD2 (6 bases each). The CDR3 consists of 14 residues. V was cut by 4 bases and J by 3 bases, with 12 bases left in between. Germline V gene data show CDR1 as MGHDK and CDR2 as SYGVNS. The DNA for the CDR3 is TGTGCCAGCAGTGGGAGGGACACTGAAGAGACCCAGTACTTC. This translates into CASSGRDTEETQYF. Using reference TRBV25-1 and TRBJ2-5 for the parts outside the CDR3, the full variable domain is EADIYQTPRYLVIGTGKKITLECSQTMGHDKMYWYQQDPGMELHLIHYSYGVNSTEKGDLSSESTVSRIRTEHFPLTLESARPSHTSQYLCASSGRDTEETQYFGPGTRLLVL.

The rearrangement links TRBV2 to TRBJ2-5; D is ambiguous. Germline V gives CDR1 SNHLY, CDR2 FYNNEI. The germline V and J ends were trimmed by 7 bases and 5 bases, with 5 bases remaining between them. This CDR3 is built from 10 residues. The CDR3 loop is CASTRETQYF. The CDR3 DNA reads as TGTGCCAGCACACGGGAGACCCAGTACTTC.

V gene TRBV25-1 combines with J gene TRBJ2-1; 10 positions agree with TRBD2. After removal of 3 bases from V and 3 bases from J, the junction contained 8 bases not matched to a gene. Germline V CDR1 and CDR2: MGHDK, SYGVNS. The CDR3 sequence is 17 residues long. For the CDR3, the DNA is TGTGCCAGCAGTGAGTCTGGGAGGACTAGCGGCTACAATGAGCAGTTCTTC. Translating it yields CASSESGRTSGYNEQFF.

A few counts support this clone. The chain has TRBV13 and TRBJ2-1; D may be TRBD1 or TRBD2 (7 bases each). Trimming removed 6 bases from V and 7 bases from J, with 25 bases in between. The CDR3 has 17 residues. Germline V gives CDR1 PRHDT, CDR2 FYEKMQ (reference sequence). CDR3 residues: CASRAPPGRGRSNEQFF. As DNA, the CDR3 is TGTGCCAGCAGGGCCCCCCCAGGGAGGGGGCGGAGTAATGAGCAGTTCTTC.

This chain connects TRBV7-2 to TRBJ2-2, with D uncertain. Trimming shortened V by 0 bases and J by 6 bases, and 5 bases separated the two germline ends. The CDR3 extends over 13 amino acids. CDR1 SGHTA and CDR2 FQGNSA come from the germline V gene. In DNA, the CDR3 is TGTGCCAGCAGCTTAGCGAGGTCCGGGGAGCTGTTTTTT. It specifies CASSLARSGELFF.

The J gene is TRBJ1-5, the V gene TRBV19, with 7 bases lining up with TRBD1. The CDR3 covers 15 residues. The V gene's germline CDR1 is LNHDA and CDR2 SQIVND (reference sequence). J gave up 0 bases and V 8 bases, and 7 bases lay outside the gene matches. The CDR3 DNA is TGTGCCAGTCGCCCGGACAGGTTTAGCAATCAGCCCCAGCATTTT. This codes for CASRPDRFSNQPQHF.

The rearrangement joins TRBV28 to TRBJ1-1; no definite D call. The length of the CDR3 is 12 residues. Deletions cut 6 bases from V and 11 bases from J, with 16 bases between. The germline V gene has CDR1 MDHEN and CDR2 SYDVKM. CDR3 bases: TGTGCCAGCAGACCCGAACTCCGCCAGGCTTTCTTT. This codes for CASRPELRQAFF.

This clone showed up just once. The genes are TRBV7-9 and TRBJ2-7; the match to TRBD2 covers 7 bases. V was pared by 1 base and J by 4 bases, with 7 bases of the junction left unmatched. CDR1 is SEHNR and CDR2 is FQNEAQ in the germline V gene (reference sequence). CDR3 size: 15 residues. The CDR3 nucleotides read TGTGCCAGCAGCTTAGGGGCGGGAGCGGGGTACGAGCAGTACTTC. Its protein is CASSLGAGAGYEQYF.

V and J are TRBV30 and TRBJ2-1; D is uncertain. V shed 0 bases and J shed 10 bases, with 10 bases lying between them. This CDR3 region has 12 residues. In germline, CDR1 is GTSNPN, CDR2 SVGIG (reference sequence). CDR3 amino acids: CAWSVGYLEQFF. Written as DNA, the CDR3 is TGTGCCTGGAGTGTGGGATATCTGGAGCAGTTCTTC.

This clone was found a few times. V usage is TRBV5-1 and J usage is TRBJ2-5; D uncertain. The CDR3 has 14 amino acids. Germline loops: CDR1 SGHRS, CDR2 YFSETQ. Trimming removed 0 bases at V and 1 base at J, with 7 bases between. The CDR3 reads CASSLEPAQETQYF. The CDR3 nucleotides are TGCGCCAGCAGCTTGGAACCAGCCCAAGAGACCCAGTACTTC.

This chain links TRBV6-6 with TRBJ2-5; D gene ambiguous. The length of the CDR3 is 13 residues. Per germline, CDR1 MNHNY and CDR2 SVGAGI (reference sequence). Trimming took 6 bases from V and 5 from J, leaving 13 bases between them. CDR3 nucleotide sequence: TGTGCCAGCAGCCACTTAAACTGGGAGACCCAGTACTTC. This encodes CASSHLNWETQYF.

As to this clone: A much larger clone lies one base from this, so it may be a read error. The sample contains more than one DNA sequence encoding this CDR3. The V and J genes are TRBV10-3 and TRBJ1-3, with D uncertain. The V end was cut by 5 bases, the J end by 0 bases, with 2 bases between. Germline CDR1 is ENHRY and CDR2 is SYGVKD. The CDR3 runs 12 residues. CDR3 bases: TGTGCCATCAGTTCCTCTGGAAACACCATATATTTT. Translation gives CAISSSGNTIYF.

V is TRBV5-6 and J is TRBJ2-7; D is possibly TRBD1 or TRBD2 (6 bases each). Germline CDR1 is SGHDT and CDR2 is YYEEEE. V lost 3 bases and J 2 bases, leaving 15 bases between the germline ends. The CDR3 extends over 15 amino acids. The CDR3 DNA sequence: TGTGCCAGCAGCTCGTTAAGGAGGGGGGCCTACGAGCAGTACTTC. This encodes CASSSLRRGAYEQYF.

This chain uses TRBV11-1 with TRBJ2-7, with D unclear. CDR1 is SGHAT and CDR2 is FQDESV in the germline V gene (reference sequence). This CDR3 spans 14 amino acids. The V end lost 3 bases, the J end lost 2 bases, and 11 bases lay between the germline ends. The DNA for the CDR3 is TGTGCCAGCAGCTTTCAGTTCCCCGCCTACGAGCAGTACTTC. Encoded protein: CASSFQFPAYEQYF. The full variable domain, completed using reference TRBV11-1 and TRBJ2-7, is EAEVAQSPRYKITEKSQAVAFWCDPISGHATLYWYRQILGQGPELLVQFQDESVVDDSQLPKDRFSAERLKGVDSTLKIQPAELGDSAMYLCASSFQFPAYEQYFGPGTRLTVT.

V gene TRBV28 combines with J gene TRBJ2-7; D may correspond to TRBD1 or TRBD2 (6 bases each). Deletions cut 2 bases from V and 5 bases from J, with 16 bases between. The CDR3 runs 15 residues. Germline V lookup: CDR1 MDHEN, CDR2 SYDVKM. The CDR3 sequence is CASSLRGVQAHEQYF. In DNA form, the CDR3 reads TGTGCCAGCAGTTTAAGGGGGGTCCAGGCCCACGAGCAGTACTTC.

The CDR3 DNA reads as TGCAGCGTTATAAGATTACAGGAAAATGGTCCTCTAGCCAAAAACATTCAGTACTTC. It codes for CSVIRLQENGPLAKNIQYF. This sequence joins TRBV29-1 and TRBJ2-4; weak D call: TRBD1 (5 bases). Germline loops: CDR1 SQVTM, CDR2 ANQGSEA. This CDR3 contains 19 residues. V lost 5 bases and J 0 bases, leaving 26 bases between the germline ends.

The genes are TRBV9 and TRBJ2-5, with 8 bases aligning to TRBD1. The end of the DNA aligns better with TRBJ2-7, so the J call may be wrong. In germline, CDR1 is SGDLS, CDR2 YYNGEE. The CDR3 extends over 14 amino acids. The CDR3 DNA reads TGTGCCAGCAGCTCACTAAACAGGGGGGACGAGCAGTACTTC. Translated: CASSSLNRGDEQYF.

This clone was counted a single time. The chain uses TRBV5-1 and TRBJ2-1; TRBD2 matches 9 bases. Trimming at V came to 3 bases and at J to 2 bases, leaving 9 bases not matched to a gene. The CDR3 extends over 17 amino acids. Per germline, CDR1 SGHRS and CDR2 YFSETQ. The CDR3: CASSWGLAGSAYNEQFF. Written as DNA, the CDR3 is TGCGCCAGCAGCTGGGGGCTAGCGGGATCGGCCTACAATGAGCAGTTCTTC. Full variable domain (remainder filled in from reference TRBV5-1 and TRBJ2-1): KAGVTQTPRYLIKTRGQQVTLSCSPISGHRSVSWYQQTPGQGLQFLFEYFSETQRNKGNFPGRFSGRQFSNSRSEMNVSTLELGDSALYLCASSWGLAGSAYNEQFFGPGTRLTVL.

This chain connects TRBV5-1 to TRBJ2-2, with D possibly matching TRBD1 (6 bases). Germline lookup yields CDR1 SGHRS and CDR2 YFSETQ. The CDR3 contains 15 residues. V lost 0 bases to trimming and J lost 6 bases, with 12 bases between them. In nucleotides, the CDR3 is TGCGCCAGCAGCTTGGTTGCGACAGGTTCCGGGGAGCTGTTTTTT. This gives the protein CASSLVATGSGELFF.

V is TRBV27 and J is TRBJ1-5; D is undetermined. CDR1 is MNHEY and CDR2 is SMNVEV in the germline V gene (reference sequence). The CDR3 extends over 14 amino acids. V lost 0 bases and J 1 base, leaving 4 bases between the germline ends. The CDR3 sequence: CASSLSLSNQPQHF. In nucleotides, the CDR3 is TGTGCCAGCAGTTTATCTTTGAGCAATCAGCCCCAGCATTTT.

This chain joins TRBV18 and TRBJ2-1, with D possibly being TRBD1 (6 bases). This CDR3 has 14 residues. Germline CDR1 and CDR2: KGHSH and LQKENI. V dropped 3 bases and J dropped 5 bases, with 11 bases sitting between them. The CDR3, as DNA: TGTGCCAGCTCACCTTGGGCAGGGGACAATGAGCAGTTCTTC. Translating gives CASSPWAGDNEQFF.

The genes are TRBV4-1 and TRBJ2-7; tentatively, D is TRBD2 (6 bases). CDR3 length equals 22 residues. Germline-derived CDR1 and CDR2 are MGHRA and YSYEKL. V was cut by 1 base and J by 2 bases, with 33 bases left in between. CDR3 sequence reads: CASSQVSPRREAPLGRAYEQYF. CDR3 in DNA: TGCGCCAGCAGCCAAGTGTCCCCCCGGAGGGAGGCCCCCTTGGGCAGGGCCTACGAGCAGTACTTC.

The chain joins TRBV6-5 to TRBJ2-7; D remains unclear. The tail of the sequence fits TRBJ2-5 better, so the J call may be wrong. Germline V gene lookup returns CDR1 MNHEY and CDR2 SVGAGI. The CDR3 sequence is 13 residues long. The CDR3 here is CASSYTKSGTQYF. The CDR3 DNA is TGTGCCAGCAGTTACACGAAATCCGGGACCCAGTACTTC.